In this sample, the clone carrying this TCR beta chain turned up a few times. TCRdb recomputed calls from the reads with MiXCR, one row per CDR3 protein. The sample consists of roughly 300,000 distinct CDR3 sequences, approximately 9.5% of them appearing once. The entry originates in a study of T cell repertoires in cytomegalovirus infection. Trimming took 2 bases from V and 2 from J, leaving 10 bases between them. Germline CDR1 reads MDHEN; CDR2 reads SYDVKM. There are 15 residues in the CDR3. V is TRBV28 and J is TRBJ1-3; D is undetermined. Specimen: PBMCs. This receptor was taken from a human donor in good health (CMV status not recorded). Some clones in this sample may be carry-over from other donors' samples. CDR3 DNA: TGTGCCAGCAGTTTAATGTGGAGCACTGGAAACACCATATATTTT. Translated, it gives CASSLMWSTGNTIYF.